Shown below are 9 T cell receptor beta chains from a single sample sequenced in a study of blood T cell repertoires in COVID-19. Sequencing used immunoSEQ multiplex PCR; TCRdb keeps in-frame clones, though not all of them. The sample consists of around 65,000 clones, 79% of them appearing once. Sequenced material: peripheral blood. The source is a human donor in a cohort sampled during active COVID-19.

The V gene is TRBV5-1, the J gene TRBJ2-3; a possible D gene is TRBD2 (5 bases). The CDR3 contains 14 residues. The germline V gene encodes CDR1 SGHRS and CDR2 YFSETQ. Trimming took off 2 bases at V and 1 base at J, with 8 bases between the two ends. The DNA for the CDR3 is TGCGCCAGCAGCTTAGACGGGGGCACAGATACGCAGTATTTT. Protein product: CASSLDGGTDTQYF.

The chain uses TRBV25-1 and TRBJ2-4; 7 bases map to TRBD1. Per germline, CDR1 MGHDK and CDR2 SYGVNS. J gave up 10 bases and V 4 bases, and 7 bases lay outside the gene matches. CDR3 size: 13 residues. CDR3 nucleotide sequence: TGTGCCAGCAGTGCCCCAGGGACAGCTATTCAGTACTTC. This sequence encodes CASSAPGTAIQYF.

This rearrangement joins TRBV18 to TRBJ2-7; 10 nucleotides align to TRBD2. Germline trimming cut 6 bases from V and 0 bases from J; bases unmatched to any gene: 5. Germline CDR1 and CDR2: KGHSH and LQKENI. The CDR3 sequence is 15 residues long. The CDR3 bases are TGTGCCAGCTCGGCTCTAGCGGGGGCCTCCTACGAGCAGTACTTC. Residues: CASSALAGASYEQYF.

This chain uses TRBV5-1 with TRBJ2-5, with 14 nucleotides matching TRBD2. Germline V gene sequence: CDR1 SGHRS, CDR2 YFSETQ. The length of the CDR3 is 15 residues. Trimming at V came to 4 bases and at J to 2 bases, leaving 1 base not matched to a gene. The CDR3 is CASSRLAGGQETQYF. The CDR3 DNA is TGCGCCAGCAGCCGACTAGCGGGGGGGCAAGAGACCCAGTACTTC.

The rearrangement links TRBV30 to TRBJ2-7, with 9 bases that match TRBD1. Trimming took 5 bases from V and 3 from J; bases not matched to a gene: 5. The CDR3 sequence is 13 residues long. Germline assignment: CDR1 GTSNPN and CDR2 SVGIG (reference sequence). The CDR3 spells CAWDRGSFYEQYF. In nucleotides, the CDR3 is TGTGCCTGGGACAGGGGGTCTTTCTACGAGCAGTACTTC.

The V call is TRBV6-5, the J call TRBJ1-2; 7 bases map to TRBD1. The CDR3 sequence is 15 residues long. The trim removed 4 bases at V and 2 bases at J, leaving 7 bases unmatched. Per germline, CDR1 MNHEY and CDR2 SVGAGI. The CDR3 DNA sequence: TGTGCCAGCAGTTCCTACGCGACAGGGAACTATGGCTACACCTTC. Translated, it gives CASSSYATGNYGYTF.

V is TRBV2 and J is TRBJ1-4; D remains unclear. This CDR3 is built from 14 residues. Germline V gene sequence: CDR1 SNHLY, CDR2 FYNNEI. With 0 bases removed from V and 5 bases from J, the gap between germline ends came to 7 bases. CDR3 in amino acids: CASSEALGNEKLFF. Here the CDR3 DNA reads TGTGCCAGCAGTGAAGCGCTCGGGAATGAAAAACTGTTTTTT.

This chain connects TRBV29-1 to TRBJ2-7; 10 positions match TRBD1. The V gene end was trimmed by 4 bases and the J gene end by 5 bases; junction bases not matched to a gene: 5. This CDR3 region has 13 residues. CDR1 and CDR2 (germline): SQVTM, ANQGSEA. The CDR3 sequence: CSVGVGTGDEQYF. The CDR3 DNA reads TGCAGCGTTGGGGTCGGGACAGGGGACGAGCAGTACTTC.

The chain recombines TRBV27 with TRBJ2-5; 7 bases map to TRBD1. The CDR3 consists of 18 residues. V shed 5 bases, J shed 4 bases, and the junction held 19 bases outside the gene matches. Germline values: CDR1 MNHEY, CDR2 SMNVEV (reference sequence). CDR3 loop: CASSRSHDNRGAGETQYF. The CDR3 region has the DNA TGTGCCAGCAGTCGCTCACATGATAACAGGGGAGCTGGAGAGACCCAGTACTTC.